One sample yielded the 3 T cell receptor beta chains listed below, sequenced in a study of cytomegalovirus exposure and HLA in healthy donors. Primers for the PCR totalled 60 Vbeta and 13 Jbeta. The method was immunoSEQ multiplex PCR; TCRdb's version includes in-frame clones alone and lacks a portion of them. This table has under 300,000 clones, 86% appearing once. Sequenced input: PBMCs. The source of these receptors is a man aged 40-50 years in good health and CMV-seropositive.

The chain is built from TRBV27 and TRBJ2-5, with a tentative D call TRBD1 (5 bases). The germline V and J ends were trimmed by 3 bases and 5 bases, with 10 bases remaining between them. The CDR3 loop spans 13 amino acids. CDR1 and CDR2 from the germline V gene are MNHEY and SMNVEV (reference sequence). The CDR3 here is CASSLTVLETQYF. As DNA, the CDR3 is TGTGCCAGCAGTTTGACAGTCCTGGAGACCCAGTACTTC.

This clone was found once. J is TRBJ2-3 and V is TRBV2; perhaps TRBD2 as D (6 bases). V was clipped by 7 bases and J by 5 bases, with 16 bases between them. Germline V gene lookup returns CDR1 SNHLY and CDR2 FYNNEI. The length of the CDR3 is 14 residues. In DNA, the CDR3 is TGTGCCAGCACCGGGGAGGCCCTCGGAGATACGCAGTATTTT. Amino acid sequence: CASTGEALGDTQYF.

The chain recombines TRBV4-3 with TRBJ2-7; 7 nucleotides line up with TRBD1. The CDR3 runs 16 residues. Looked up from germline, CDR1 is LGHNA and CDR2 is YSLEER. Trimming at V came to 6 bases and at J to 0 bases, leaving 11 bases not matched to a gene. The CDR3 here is CASRLRDRHSSYEQYF. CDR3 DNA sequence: TGCGCCAGCAGACTCCGGGACAGACATAGCTCCTACGAGCAGTACTTC.